One sample yielded the 4 T cell receptor beta chains listed below, sequenced in a study of regulatory T cells in long-lasting Graves disease. The time point was: newly diagnosed GD, antithyroid drugs for less than 3 months. PBMC-extracted RNA yielded the TCR library. CDR3 regions were amplified by Arm-PCR using iRepertoire HTBI primers to build TCR beta libraries. TCRdb ran MiXCR on the multiplex PCR reads and lists one entry per CDR3 protein. The sample has around 450,000 distinct CDR3 sequences; approximately 15% are singletons. The same sample was also used in a study of T cells in Graves' hyperthyroidism and ophthalmopathy.

The sequences come from peripheral blood mononuclear cells (PBMCs), collected at new diagnosis, from a patient treated with antithyroid drugs. The receptors shown here come from a woman aged 40 to 50 with Graves disease.

In this sample, this clonotype turned up a few times. The chain joins TRBV12-3 or TRBV12-4 to TRBJ2-2; D might be TRBD1 or TRBD2, each matching 5 bases. The CDR3 runs to 22 residues. V lost 2 bases to trimming and J lost 1 base, with 29 bases between them. CDR3: CASSLHPGRAGIRGRNTGELFF. The CDR3, as DNA: TGTGCCAGCAGTTTACACCCGGGACGTGCTGGCATTAGGGGCCGGAACACCGGGGAGCTGTTTTTT.

A note on this clonotype: It may be a read error: a sequence one base away is much more abundant. The V call is TRBV27, the J call TRBJ2-7; no reliable D call. This CDR3 spans 14 amino acids. CDR1 MNHEY and CDR2 SMNVEV come from the germline V gene (reference sequence). The CDR3 reads CACSLSPRPYEQYF. CDR3 bases: TGTGCCTGCAGTTTATCGCCCAGACCCTACGAGCAGTACTTC.

J is TRBJ2-1 and V is TRBV29-1; 8 nucleotides agree with TRBD2. V shed 6 bases and J 5 bases; nucleotides not matched to a gene: 15. The CDR3 consists of 16 residues. The germline V gene encodes CDR1 SQVTM and CDR2 ANQGSEA. CDR3 sequence reads: CSVLKVAGGPDNEQFF. The CDR3 DNA follows: TGCAGCGTACTAAAAGTTGCGGGAGGCCCGGACAATGAGCAGTTCTTC.

This clonotype was counted many times. V usage is TRBV2 and J usage is TRBJ1-2, with 7 bases aligning to TRBD1. Germline trimming cut 6 bases from V and 2 bases from J; bases unmatched to any gene: 9. Germline V gene lookup returns CDR1 SNHLY and CDR2 FYNNEI. CDR3 length: 15 amino acids. Here the CDR3 reads CASSPDRTGNYGYTF. As DNA, the CDR3 is TGTGCCAGCAGCCCGGACAGGACAGGCAACTATGGCTACACCTTC.